These 3 T cell receptor beta chains came from one sample sequenced in a study of shared clonotypes between healthy human individuals. The data were produced by immunoSEQ multiplex PCR, yet TCRdb's version contains in-frame clones alone and is incomplete. The sample holds more than 400,000 clones, about 96% seen once. Sequencing was carried out using naive CD4+ T cells sorted from blood. Subset described: CD45RA+ positively selected. These receptors originate from a woman aged 25 to 39 in good health.

V is TRBV5-1 and J is TRBJ2-1; unclear D gene. The CDR3 has 13 amino acids. CDR1 is SGHRS, CDR2 YFSETQ, per germline. Trimming pared 4 bases from V and 6 bases from J, leaving 11 bases between. CDR3 sequence (DNA): TGCGCCAGCAGCCCCCCATCTCTCAATGAGCAGTTCTTC. Amino acids: CASSPPSLNEQFF.

This chain links TRBV7-8 with TRBJ1-6, with D perhaps matching TRBD1 (5 bases). Germline values: CDR1 SGHVS, CDR2 FQNEAQ. V was cut by 5 bases and J by 10 bases, with 12 bases left in between. The CDR3 has 13 amino acids. DNA for the CDR3: TGTGCCAGCAGCCCGACGCCAGGGTCACCCCTCCACTTT. Translated, it gives CASSPTPGSPLHF.

The chain has TRBV29-1 and TRBJ2-1; weak D call: TRBD1 (5 bases). CDR3 length: 13 residues. Germline lookup yields CDR1 SQVTM and CDR2 ANQGSEA. The CDR3 sequence: CSSQGGSYNEQFF. In DNA, the CDR3 is TGCAGTAGTCAGGGCGGCTCCTACAATGAGCAGTTCTTC.